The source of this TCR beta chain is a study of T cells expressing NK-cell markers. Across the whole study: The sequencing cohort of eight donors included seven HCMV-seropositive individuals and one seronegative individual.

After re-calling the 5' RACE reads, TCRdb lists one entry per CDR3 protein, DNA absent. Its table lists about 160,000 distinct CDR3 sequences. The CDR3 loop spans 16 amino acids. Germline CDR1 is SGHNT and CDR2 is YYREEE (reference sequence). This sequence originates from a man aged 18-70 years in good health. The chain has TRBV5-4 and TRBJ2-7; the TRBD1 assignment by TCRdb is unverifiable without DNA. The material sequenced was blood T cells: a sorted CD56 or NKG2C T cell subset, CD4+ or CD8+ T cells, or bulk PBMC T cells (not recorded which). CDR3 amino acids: CASSDGWGQERYEQYF.